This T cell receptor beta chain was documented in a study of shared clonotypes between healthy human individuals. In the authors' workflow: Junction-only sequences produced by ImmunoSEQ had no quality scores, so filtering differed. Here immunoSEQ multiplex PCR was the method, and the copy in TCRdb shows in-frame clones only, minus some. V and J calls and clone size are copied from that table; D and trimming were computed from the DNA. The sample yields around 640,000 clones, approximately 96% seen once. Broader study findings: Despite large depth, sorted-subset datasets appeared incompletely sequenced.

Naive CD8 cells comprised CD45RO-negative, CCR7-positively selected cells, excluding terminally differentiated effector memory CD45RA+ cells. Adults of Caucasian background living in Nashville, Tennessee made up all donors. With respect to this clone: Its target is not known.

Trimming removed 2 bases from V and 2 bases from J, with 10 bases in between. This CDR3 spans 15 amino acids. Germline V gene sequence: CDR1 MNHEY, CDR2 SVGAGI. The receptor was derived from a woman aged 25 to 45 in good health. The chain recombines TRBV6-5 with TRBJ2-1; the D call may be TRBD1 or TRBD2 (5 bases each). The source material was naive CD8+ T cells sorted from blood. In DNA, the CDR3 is TGTGCCAGCAGTTACATCCAGGGAGCCTACAATGAGCAGTTCTTC. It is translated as CASSYIQGAYNEQFF.